Following are 31 T cell receptor beta chains from one sample sequenced in a study of tissue T cells after allogeneic stem cell transplantation. Generated by immunoSEQ multiplex PCR, the TCRdb table keeps only in-frame clones and is missing some. The sample records around 1,400 clones, approximately 71% being singletons. This specimen was stomach tissue, taken at autopsy. The receptor set was obtained from a male patient between 35 and 75 years old with steroid-refractory graft-versus-host disease after an allogeneic stem cell transplant. The T cells may come from the graft donor.

This clone has a single count. This chain connects TRBV27 to TRBJ1-3, with D maybe TRBD1 (5 bases). Germline V lookup: CDR1 MNHEY, CDR2 SMNVEV (reference sequence). The V gene lost 5 bases and the J gene lost 9 bases, with 20 bases spanning the gap. This CDR3 has 15 amino acids. The CDR3 DNA follows: TGTGCCAGCAGTGTCTCCGGGACTCCGGGGCCCACCATATATTTT. Residues: CASSVSGTPGPTIYF.

In DNA, the CDR3 is TGTGCCAGCAGTCCGTCTGGCCTTGGGAATGAAAAACTGTTTTTT. Protein product: CASSPSGLGNEKLFF. The gene calls are TRBV27 and TRBJ1-4, with D hard to call. V was shortened by 5 bases and J by 5 bases, with 15 bases between the two germline ends. Germline V CDR1 and CDR2: MNHEY, SMNVEV (reference sequence). This CDR3 spans 15 amino acids. Supplemented by reference TRBV27 and TRBJ1-4, the full variable domain reads EAQVTQNPRYLITVTGKKLTVTCSQNMNHEYMSWYRQDPGLGLRQIYYSMNVEVTDKGDVPEGYKVSRKEKRNFPLILESPSPNQTSLYFCASSPSGLGNEKLFFGSGTQLSVL.

The sample holds a few counts of this clone. This chain connects TRBV7-2 to TRBJ2-2, with 8 positions matching TRBD2. The CDR3 contains 16 residues. The V gene's germline CDR1 is SGHTA and CDR2 FQGNSA. J was trimmed by 7 bases and V by 4 bases; bases with no gene match: 11. The CDR3 protein is CASSSITGGPVGELFF. Written as DNA, the CDR3 is TGTGCCAGCAGCTCCATAACGGGGGGGCCTGTCGGGGAGCTGTTTTTT.

CDR3 residues: CASSDPTGVNTEAFF. In nucleotides, the CDR3 is TGTGCCAGCAGTGACCCAACAGGGGTGAACACTGAAGCTTTCTTT. The chain employs TRBV25-1 and TRBJ1-1; 7 nucleotides match TRBD1. The junction had 4 bases not matched to a gene; V was cut back by 3 bases and J by 0 bases. Germline V gene sequence: CDR1 MGHDK, CDR2 SYGVNS. This CDR3 has 15 amino acids.

V gene TRBV6-1 combines with J gene TRBJ2-3, with D perhaps assigned TRBD1 or TRBD2 (5 bases each). The CDR3 has 13 amino acids. Looked up from germline, CDR1 is MNHNS and CDR2 is SASEGT. Trimming stripped 2 bases from V and 6 bases from J, with 9 bases between. CDR3 nucleotide sequence: TGTGCCAGCAGTGAATTATGGGGGGATACGCAGTATTTT. Its protein product is CASSELWGDTQYF.

This clone was detected only a few times. The rearrangement uses TRBV5-1 and TRBJ1-3; TRBD1 is a possible D gene (5 bases). The V end lost 4 bases, the J end lost 4 bases, and 18 bases lay between the germline ends. CDR1 SGHRS and CDR2 YFSETQ come from the germline V gene. This CDR3 has 16 residues. In nucleotides, the CDR3 is TGCGCCAGCAGCCTGGACGGGACGTGGGAAGGAAACACCATATATTTT. This sequence encodes CASSLDGTWEGNTIYF.

The genes are TRBV11-2 and TRBJ2-1; 9 nucleotides agree with TRBD1. The junction had 7 bases not matched to a gene; V was cut back by 5 bases and J by 8 bases. The CDR3 is 14 amino acids. From germline, CDR1 is SGHAT and CDR2 FQNNGV. The CDR3 region is CASSPGTGFDEQFF. The DNA of the CDR3 is TGTGCCAGCAGCCCCGGGACAGGGTTCGATGAGCAGTTCTTC.

V gene TRBV6-4 combines with J gene TRBJ2-3; D unresolved. From germline, CDR1 is MRHNA and CDR2 SNTAGT. V lost 4 bases and J lost 0, with 11 bases in between. The CDR3 is made up of 15 amino acids. The CDR3 region has the DNA TGTGCCAGCAGTGCATTGGGAACTAGCACAGATACGCAGTATTTT. Translation: CASSALGTSTDTQYF.

The chain couples TRBV25-1 to TRBJ1-5; D remains unclear. The germline V gene has CDR1 MGHDK and CDR2 SYGVNS. The CDR3 covers 14 residues. V lost 4 bases to trimming and J lost 3 bases, with 10 bases between them. DNA of the CDR3: TGTGCCAGCAGTGGATCGGGGTACAATCAGCCCCAGCATTTT. It codes for CASSGSGYNQPQHF.

The chain joins TRBV3-1 (or the pseudogene TRBV3-2) to TRBJ2-1; weak D call: TRBD2 (5 bases). Germline V lookup: CDR1 LGHDT, CDR2 YNNKEL (reference sequence). There are 15 residues in the CDR3. Trimming left V 0 bases short and J 5 bases short, with 11 bases between. CDR3 sequence (DNA): TGTGCCAGCAGCCAAGATTCGGGAAAGGACAATGAGCAGTTCTTC. The encoded protein is CASSQDSGKDNEQFF.

The chain combines TRBV24-1 with TRBJ2-5, with 9 nucleotides matching TRBD2. The germline V gene has CDR1 KGHDR and CDR2 SFDVKD. V shed 5 bases and J 2 bases; nucleotides not matched to a gene: 2. There are 14 residues in the CDR3. CDR3 sequence reads: CATSVSGGQETQYF. The DNA of the CDR3 is TGTGCCACCAGTGTTAGCGGGGGTCAAGAGACCCAGTACTTC.

This clone has just a few counts. This chain uses TRBV5-6 with TRBJ1-2; unclear D gene. This CDR3 has 14 residues. Germline assignment: CDR1 SGHDT and CDR2 YYEEEE. V was cut by 6 bases and J by 0 bases, with 12 bases left in between. CDR3 bases: TGTGCCAGCACCCGGCTCTCGACTAACTATGGCTACACCTTC. Its translation: CASTRLSTNYGYTF.

This clone showed up just once. The gene calls are TRBV9 and TRBJ1-3; D not certain. Trimming took 3 bases from V and 0 from J, leaving 4 bases between them. Germline V CDR1 and CDR2: SGDLS, YYNGEE. This CDR3 is built from 13 residues. The CDR3 sequence: CASSATSGNTIYF. The DNA for the CDR3 is TGTGCCAGCAGCGCGACCTCTGGAAACACCATATATTTT.

CDR3 nucleotides: TGTGCCAGCAGCCAAGAACGGGGTGCCTACGAGCAGTACTTC. Translation gives CASSQERGAYEQYF. V and J are TRBV4-2 and TRBJ2-7; TRBD2 is a possible D gene (5 bases). The CDR3 loop spans 14 amino acids. Looked up from germline, CDR1 is LGHNA and CDR2 is YNFKEQ. V was trimmed by 0 bases and J by 2 bases, leaving 8 bases between them.

The table lists this clone with a few counts. In DNA, the CDR3 is TGTGCCAGCCAAACACGGCAGACAGATACGCAGTATTTT. It encodes CASQTRQTDTQYF. The J gene is TRBJ2-3, the V gene TRBV7-9; D not resolved. V was cut by 8 bases and J by 3 bases, with 12 bases left in between. The CDR3 is made up of 13 amino acids. Germline V CDR1 and CDR2: SEHNR, FQNEAQ (reference sequence).

The chain employs TRBV7-8 and TRBJ2-5; a weak D match, TRBD1 (6 bases). The CDR3 has 13 residues. The V end lost 5 bases, the J end lost 0 bases, and 7 bases lay between the germline ends. Germline CDR1 reads SGHVS; CDR2 reads FQNEAQ. The CDR3 is CASSRQDQETQYF. DNA of the CDR3: TGTGCCAGCAGCCGACAGGACCAAGAGACCCAGTACTTC.

This chain connects TRBV7-2 to TRBJ2-7; D remains unclear. The germline V gene encodes CDR1 SGHTA and CDR2 FQGNSA. Trimming pared 5 bases from V and 6 bases from J, leaving 11 bases between. There are 12 residues in the CDR3. CDR3 amino acids: CASSISVGEQYF. CDR3 DNA sequence: TGTGCCAGCAGCATCTCGGTAGGCGAGCAGTACTTC. The full variable domain, with the rest looked up from reference TRBV7-2 and TRBJ2-7, is GAGVSQSPSNKVTEKGKDVELRCDPISGHTALYWYRQSLGQGLEFLIYFQGNSAPDKSGLPSDRFSAERTGGSVSTLTIQRTQQEDSAVYLCASSISVGEQYFGPGTRLTVT.

The chain employs TRBV6-2 or TRBV6-3 and TRBJ1-5; no reliable D call. Germline values: CDR1 MNHEY, CDR2 SVGEGT. The CDR3 sequence is 14 residues long. V was cut by 0 bases and J by 6 bases, with 9 bases left in between. This chain's CDR3 is CASSYSAGVQPQHF. The DNA for the CDR3 is TGTGCCAGCAGTTACTCGGCCGGGGTTCAGCCCCAGCATTTT.

The chain recombines TRBV30 with TRBJ1-1, with D possibly TRBD1 on 5 matching bases. V lost 0 bases and J 4 bases, leaving 9 bases between the germline ends. Germline V gene data show CDR1 as GTSNPN and CDR2 as SVGIG (reference sequence). This CDR3 region has 13 residues. CDR3 loop: CAWSVLGATEAFF. The CDR3 bases are TGTGCCTGGAGTGTACTAGGGGCCACTGAAGCTTTCTTT.

The chain has TRBV27 and TRBJ2-7; a weak D match, TRBD1 (6 bases). Trimming left V 5 bases short and J 2 bases short, with 13 bases between. Germline V gene sequence: CDR1 MNHEY, CDR2 SMNVEV (reference sequence). The CDR3 loop spans 14 amino acids. The CDR3 coding sequence is TGTGCCAGCAGTATAAGGACAGCACCCTACGAGCAGTACTTC. Its translation: CASSIRTAPYEQYF.

This clone was seen a single time. V gene TRBV6-6 combines with J gene TRBJ2-7; 8 positions agree with TRBD1. The CDR3 covers 14 residues. Germline CDR1 reads MNHNY; CDR2 reads SVGAGI (reference sequence). The J segment lost 2 bases and the V segment lost 6 bases, leaving 6 bases of the junction unmatched. The CDR3 here is CASRQGTGAYEQYF. The CDR3 DNA reads TGTGCCAGCAGGCAAGGGACAGGAGCCTACGAGCAGTACTTC.

This clone was seen only once. The chain carries TRBV18 and TRBJ1-5; D may be TRBD1 (5 bases). The length of the CDR3 is 15 residues. Trimming removed 0 bases at V and 4 bases at J, with 10 bases between. Per germline, CDR1 KGHSH and CDR2 LQKENI. The CDR3 is CASSPPGQGNQPQHF. CDR3 nucleotide sequence: TGTGCCAGCTCACCACCGGGGCAGGGTAATCAGCCCCAGCATTTT.

On this clone itself: A much larger clone lies a single base off, so this may be a read error. The sample has other DNA sequences that encode this CDR3 too. The DNA for the CDR3 is TGTGCCAGCAGCTTGACTAGCGGCCCCTACAATGAGCAGTTCTTC. It specifies CASSLTSGPYNEQFF. The rearrangement uses TRBV7-2 and TRBJ2-1, with 9 positions matching TRBD2. Germline assignment: CDR1 SGHTA and CDR2 FQGNSA. Germline trimming cut 3 bases from V and 2 bases from J; bases unmatched to any gene: 2. This CDR3 comprises 15 residues.

This rearrangement joins TRBV2 to TRBJ2-5; 10 bases map to TRBD2. This CDR3 is 15 amino acids long. Germline lookup yields CDR1 SNHLY and CDR2 FYNNEI. V lost 5 bases, J lost 4 bases, and 7 bases stayed unmatched. The CDR3 is CASSLAGGPGETQYF. The CDR3 DNA reads as TGTGCCAGCAGTTTAGCGGGGGGTCCGGGAGAGACCCAGTACTTC.

The V gene is TRBV28, the J gene TRBJ1-5; D call uncertain. In germline, CDR1 is MDHEN, CDR2 SYDVKM. The length of the CDR3 is 12 residues. Trimming removed 3 bases at V and 5 bases at J, with 5 bases between. The CDR3 DNA reads TGTGCCAGCAGTTTTCCCCATCAGCCCCAGCATTTT. Its protein product is CASSFPHQPQHF.

The CDR3 region has the DNA TGTGCCAGCAGCGCGTCGTCTGGGGCCAACGTCCTGACTTTC. It specifies CASSASSGANVLTF. The gene calls are TRBV7-6 and TRBJ2-6; D call uncertain. This CDR3 spans 14 amino acids. In germline, CDR1 is SGHVS, CDR2 FNYEAQ. Trimming removed 5 bases at V and 1 base at J, with 6 bases between.

This clone has just one count. V is TRBV5-8 and J is TRBJ2-3, with 10 bases aligning to TRBD2. There are 16 residues in the CDR3. In germline, CDR1 is SGHTS, CDR2 YDEGEE. The V segment lost 0 bases and the J segment 3 bases; nucleotides outside the gene matches: 4. The CDR3 DNA sequence: TGTGCCAGCAGCTTGGAGCGGGGGGGCAGTACAGATACGCAGTATTTT. The encoded protein is CASSLERGGSTDTQYF.

The J gene is TRBJ2-7, the V gene TRBV7-9, with D uncertain. The CDR3 length is 13 residues. Germline V gene lookup returns CDR1 SEHNR and CDR2 FQNEAQ (reference sequence). Trimming left V 1 base short and J 2 bases short, with 6 bases between. CDR3 amino acids: CASSLEWTYEQYF. The CDR3, as DNA: TGTGCCAGCAGCTTAGAATGGACCTACGAGCAGTACTTC.

This chain connects TRBV3-1 (or the pseudogene TRBV3-2) to TRBJ2-3, with 8 bases aligning to TRBD1. The CDR3 extends over 15 amino acids. Trimming cost V 1 base and J 4 bases; bases outside gene matches: 4. Looked up from germline, CDR1 is LGHDT and CDR2 is YNNKEL (reference sequence). CDR3 residues: CASSQVTGVADTQYF. The CDR3 DNA is TGTGCCAGCAGCCAAGTGACAGGGGTCGCAGATACGCAGTATTTT.

The chain recombines TRBV18 with TRBJ2-7; 9 bases map to TRBD1. The junction had 9 bases not matched to a gene; V was cut back by 8 bases and J by 7 bases. The CDR3 has 13 amino acids. Germline V CDR1 and CDR2: KGHSH, LQKENI. The CDR3 nucleotides are TGTGCCAGCGACGTGGGACAGGGTGCGGAGCAGTACTTC. Protein: CASDVGQGAEQYF.

The chain joins TRBV19 to TRBJ2-1; 7 positions match TRBD2. Germline CDR1 is LNHDA and CDR2 is SQIVND (reference sequence). The CDR3 consists of 14 residues. V was clipped by 8 bases and J by 0 bases; unmatched bases: 4. The CDR3 sequence: CASLSGVSYNEQFF. The CDR3 DNA is TGTGCCAGTCTGAGCGGGGTCTCCTACAATGAGCAGTTCTTC.